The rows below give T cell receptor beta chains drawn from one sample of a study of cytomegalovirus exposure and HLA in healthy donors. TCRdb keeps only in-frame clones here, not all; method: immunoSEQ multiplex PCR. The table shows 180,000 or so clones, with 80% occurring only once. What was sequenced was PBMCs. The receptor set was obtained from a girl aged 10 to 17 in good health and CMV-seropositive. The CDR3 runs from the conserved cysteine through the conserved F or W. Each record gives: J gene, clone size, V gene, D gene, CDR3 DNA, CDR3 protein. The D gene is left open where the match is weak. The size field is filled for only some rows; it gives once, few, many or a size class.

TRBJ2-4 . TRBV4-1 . TGCGCCAGCAGCCCCACCCAGGGCCCCGGAAACATTCAGTACTTC CASSPTQGPGNIQYF
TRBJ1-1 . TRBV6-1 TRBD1 TGTGCCAGCGCGGGACAGGGAGGCACTGAAGCTTTCTTT CASAGQGGTEAFF
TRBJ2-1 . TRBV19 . TGTGCCAGTAGGGAACAGGGAAGCTTCGCATCGTACAATGAGCAGTTCTTC CASREQGSFASYNEQFF
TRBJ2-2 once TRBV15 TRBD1 TGTGCCACACAGGGGTCGATCACCGGGGAGCTGTTTTTT CATQGSITGELFF
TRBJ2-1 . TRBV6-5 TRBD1 TGTGCCAGCAGGACAGGGGGGGTCTACAATGAGCAGTTCTTC CASRTGGVYNEQFF
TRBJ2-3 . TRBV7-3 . TGTGCCAGCAGCTTAACGATTGGGGGCGGCACAGATACGCAGTATTTT CASSLTIGGGTDTQYF
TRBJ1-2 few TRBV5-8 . TGTGCCAGCAGCCCCTATCGTGGCGGAGGTGGCTACACCTTC CASSPYRGGGGYTF
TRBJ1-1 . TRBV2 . TGTGCCAGCAACCAAGCGGCAGGAGAGACTGAAGCTTTCTTT CASNQAAGETEAFF
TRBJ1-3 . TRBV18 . TGTGCCAGCTCACCGACAGCACACTCTGGAAACACCATATATTTT CASSPTAHSGNTIYF
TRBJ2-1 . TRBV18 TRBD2 TGTGCCAGCTCACCACCAACACAGGTTATTGGACTAGTCCTAGCCGATGAGCAGTTCTTC CASSPPTQVIGLVLADEQFF
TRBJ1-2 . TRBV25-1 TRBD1 TGTGCCAGTGAGACAGGGCGAGGCTACACCTTC CASETGRGYTF
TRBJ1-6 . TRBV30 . TGTGCCTGGAGTGAGGAGGGTGTACGAAATTCACCCCTCCACTTT CAWSEEGVRNSPLHF
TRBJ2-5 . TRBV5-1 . TGCGCCAGCAGCTTGGCAGGGAATCAAGAGACCCAGTACTTC CASSLAGNQETQYF
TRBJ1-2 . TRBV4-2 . TGTGCCAGCAGCCACACGACAGAGGTCGATGGCTACACCTTC CASSHTTEVDGYTF
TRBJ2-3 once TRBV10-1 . TGCGCCAGCAGTGAACAGGCTACCTGGGACACAGATACGCAGTATTTT CASSEQATWDTDTQYF
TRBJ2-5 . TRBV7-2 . TGTGCCAGCAGCCGAGATTACCAAGAGACCCAGTACTTC CASSRDYQETQYF
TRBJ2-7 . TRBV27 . TGTGCCAGCAGTTTAAACAGGGCGTACGAGCAGTACTTC CASSLNRAYEQYF
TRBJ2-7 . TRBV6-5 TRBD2 TGTGCCAGCGGGCGGGAGGTAGGGACTTCCTACGAGCAGTACTTC CASGREVGTSYEQYF
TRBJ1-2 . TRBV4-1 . TGCGCCAGCAGCCAAGATTCGGGGAGAGATGGCTACACCTTC CASSQDSGRDGYTF
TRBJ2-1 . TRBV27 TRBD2 TGTGCCAGCAGTTTATCGGGACTAGCGGGAGCCCACCACTCCTACAATGAGCAGTTCTTC CASSLSGLAGAHHSYNEQFF
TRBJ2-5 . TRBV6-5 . TGTGCCAGCAGTCCCGCAGGGTCTTGGGAGACCCAGTACTTC CASSPAGSWETQYF
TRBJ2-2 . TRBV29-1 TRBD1 TGCAGCGTTGAGACAGGGACGAACACCGGGGAGCTGTTTTTT CSVETGTNTGELFF
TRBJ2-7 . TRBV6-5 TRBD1 TGTGCCAGCAGCCTCCGGGACAGGACCTCGGGGGAGCAGTACTTC CASSLRDRTSGEQYF
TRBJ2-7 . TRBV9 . TGTGCCAGCAGCGTAGATCTGTCCTTCTACGAGCAGTACTTC CASSVDLSFYEQYF
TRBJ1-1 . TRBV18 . TGTGCCAGCCCCCGGAGGGGTCGTGCCCCGAACACTGAAGCTTTCTTT CASPRRGRAPNTEAFF
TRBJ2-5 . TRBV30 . TGTGCCTGGAACAGGGGGGGGGCCCAAGAGACCCAGTACTTC CAWNRGGAQETQYF
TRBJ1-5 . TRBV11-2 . TGTGCCAGCAGCTTAGATGGGGGAGGGCCCCAGCATTTT CASSLDGGGPQHF
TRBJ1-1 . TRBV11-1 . TGTGCCAGCAGCTTAGGTTCGGTAGTTGCGACTGAAGCTTTCTTT CASSLGSVVATEAFF
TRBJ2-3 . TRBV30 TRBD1 TGTGCCTGGAGTGTACTCACACAGGGGGATACGCAGTATTTT CAWSVLTQGDTQYF
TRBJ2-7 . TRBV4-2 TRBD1 TGTGCCAGCAGCCAGGGCCAGGGACAGAAATACTACGAGCAGTACTTC CASSQGQGQKYYEQYF
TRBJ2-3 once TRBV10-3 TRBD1 TGTGCCATCAGTGGGGACAGGGGAGATACGCAGTATTTT CAISGDRGDTQYF
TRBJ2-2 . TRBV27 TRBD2 TGTGCCAGCAGGGTAGCGGGAGGCGGTGGTGACACCGGGGAGCTGTTTTTT CASRVAGGGGDTGELFF
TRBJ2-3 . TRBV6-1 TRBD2 TGTGCCAGCAGAACCGGGACTAGCGGTCCAGATACGCAGTATTTT CASRTGTSGPDTQYF
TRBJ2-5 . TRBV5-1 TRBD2 TGCGCCAGCAGGCTAGCGGGAGGGTCCCAAGAGACCCAGTACTTC CASRLAGGSQETQYF
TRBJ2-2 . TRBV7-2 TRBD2 TGTGCCAGCAGCTCGGGCGGGAGCATCAGAGCCGGGGAGCTGTTTTTT CASSSGGSIRAGELFF
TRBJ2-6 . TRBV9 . TGTGCCAGCAGCGTCCGCAGGGTAGATGGGGCCAACGTCCTGACTTTC CASSVRRVDGANVLTF
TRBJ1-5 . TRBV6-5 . TGTGCCAGCAGTTACTCGAGTGGTCAGCCCCAGCATTTT CASSYSSGQPQHF
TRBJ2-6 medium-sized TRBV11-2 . TGTGCCAGCAGTCCAACAGGGATCTCTGGGGCCAACGTCCTGACTTTC CASSPTGISGANVLTF
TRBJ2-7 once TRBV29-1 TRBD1 TGCAGCGTGTACCTCGGGACAGGCGCCGCTTACGAGCAGTACTTC CSVYLGTGAAYEQYF
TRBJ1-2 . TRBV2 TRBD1 TGTGCCAGCAGTGACCCCGGGACAGCCACCTTC CASSDPGTATF
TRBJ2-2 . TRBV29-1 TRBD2 TGCAGCGTTGAACGGCTAGCGGGACTGGGCACCGGGGAGCTGTTTTTT CSVERLAGLGTGELFF
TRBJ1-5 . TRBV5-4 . TGTGCCAGCAGTATTTACGAGAGCAATCAGCCCCAGCATTTT CASSIYESNQPQHF
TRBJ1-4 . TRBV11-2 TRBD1 TGTGCCAGCAGCCGACAGGGCTTCGGTGAAAAACTGTTTTTT CASSRQGFGEKLFF
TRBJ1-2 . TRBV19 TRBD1 TGTGCCAGTAGTATAGGCAGGGGGAATGGCTACACCTTC CASSIGRGNGYTF
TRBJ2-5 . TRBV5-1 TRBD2 TGCGCCAGCAGCCGGACTAGGGACGAGACCCAGTACTTC CASSRTRDETQYF
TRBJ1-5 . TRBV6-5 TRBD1 TGTGCCAGCAGCCTAACAGGGGCGCATCAGCCCCAGCATTTT CASSLTGAHQPQHF